This section outlines one TCR beta chain sequence together with its context. Its recognized antigen is unknown. One base away there is no much larger clone; base qualities are not given. The sample is drawn from a study of T cell responses to AZD1222 COVID-19 vaccine (dated by TCRdb to 2020 to 2022). Regarding the complete study: TCR sequencing covered more than 230 trial participants: 200 to 210 given two doses of AZD1222 and about 26 given two doses of MenACWY control vaccine. Trial participants were enrolled into age subgroups of 18-55, 56-69 and 70-plus years, which contained about 150, 28 and 57 TCR-sequenced participants, respectively. General study outcomes and caveats: The 56-69-year group was small, and its depth increase did not reach significance, likely because of low power. Because no day 14 peak-response samples were available, the repertoires could be characterized only after the peak T cell response. Conclusions about previously exposed vaccinees are limited because only six or seven AZD1222 recipients were SARS-CoV-2 seropositive at baseline. Reportedly, close to half of the unique spike-specific TCRs recognized epitopes lying outside the regions that are mutated in the B.1.351 and B.1.1.7 variants. Participants were mostly white British and included more females than males, and it was suggested by the authors that clonal diversity may have been underestimated. The vaccine-associated CD4 TCRs covered the entire spike protein, and the dominant responses fell in regions 160-218 and 743-854. A significant rise in spike-specific TCR breadth and depth was observed after two AZD1222 doses relative to day 0 and relative to MenACWY recipients.

The V end loses 4 bases and the J end loses 2 bases, and a stretch of 17 bases separates them. Reading the germline V gene gives CDR1 SQVTM and CDR2 ANQGSEA. The cysteine opens and the phenylalanine closes a CDR3 of 16 amino acids. The entry retains the CDR3 DNA only, 48 bases that are in frame from base 1. The time point label here, explained by the study, means: about 28 days (+/-7) after the second vaccine dose. AZD1222 recipients whose second dose came at about 4 weeks and those whose second dose came at about 12 weeks were combined into one group, since spike-specific TCR depth and breadth did not differ between the two schedules. The vaccinee samples were drawn from two UK trials, COV001 and COV002, one of which was a single-blind randomized controlled phase 2/3 trial testing AZD1222 (ChAdOx1 nCoV-19) in healthy adults. Trial participant PBMC samples were collected at day 0 and day 28 after the second dose for TCRbeta chain sequencing.

The CDR3 regions of human TCRbeta chains were analyzed by immunosequencing. The authors processed their data as follows. TCRs in the repertoires were compared against a reference library of SARS-CoV-2-specific TCRs that had been generated with the MIRA antigen-specificity platform. Breadth was defined as the fraction of unique TCRs that were SARS-CoV-2-associated. Depth was defined as the fraction of total T cells that were SARS-CoV-2-associated. Using the MIRA data, each spike-specific TCR was mapped to the spike region that the TCR reacts to and placed in a CD4 or CD8 class. Log10-transformed breadth and depth values were compared by one-way ANOVA with Sidak's multiple comparisons tests. TCRdb carries this immuneACCESS record with in-frame sequences only. Its versions omit some clonotypes, under half of them owing to an unresolved V gene in the studies checked, with the rest unexplained. V and J calls and clone size follow that table, whereas D and trimming were derived from the DNA. The sample table shows around 70,000 clones, and approximately 90% are seen once. The ten largest clones add up to 1.3% of the sample.

This sequence was found in an adult who received the AZD1222 COVID-19 vaccine. The rearranged segments are TRBV29-1 and TRBJ1-4; the D segment could be TRBD1, given 6 matching bases. The sample here was peripheral blood, taken 28 days after the second AZD1222 dose. The CDR3 loop reads CSVAVDRWGTNEKLFF. The DNA sequence is as follows: TGCAGCGTTGCGGTTGACAGGTGGGGGACTAATGAAAAACTGTTTTTT.